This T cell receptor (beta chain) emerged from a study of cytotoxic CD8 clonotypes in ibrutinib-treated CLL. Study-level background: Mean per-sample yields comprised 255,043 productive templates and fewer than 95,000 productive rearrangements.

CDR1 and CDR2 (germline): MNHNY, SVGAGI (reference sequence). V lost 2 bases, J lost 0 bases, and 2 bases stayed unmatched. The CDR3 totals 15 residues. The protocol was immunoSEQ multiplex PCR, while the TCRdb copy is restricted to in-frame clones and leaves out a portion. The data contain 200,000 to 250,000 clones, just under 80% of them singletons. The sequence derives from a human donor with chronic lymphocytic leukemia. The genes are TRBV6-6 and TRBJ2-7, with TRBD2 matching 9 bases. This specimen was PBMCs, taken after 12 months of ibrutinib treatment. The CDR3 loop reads CASSYRAGGSYEQYF. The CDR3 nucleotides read TGTGCCAGCAGTTACAGAGCGGGGGGCTCCTACGAGCAGTACTTC.